The rows below give T cell receptor beta chains drawn from one sample of a study of response to subunit inactivated influenza vaccine. TCRdb reprocessed the RT-PCR reads via MiXCR and lists one record per CDR3 protein. The table has 650,000 to 800,000 distinct CDR3 sequences, 14% seen once. Sample: PBMCs from blood, taken roughly 2 weeks before vaccination. All receptors come from a man aged 45-65 years who received an inactivated influenza vaccine. Both conserved end residues are part of each CDR3. A D gene is named only where the DNA matches it firmly. Size is omitted from some rows. Given values are once, few, many or a class for expanded clones.

size: few
J: TRBJ2-3
D: .
V: TRBV27
CDR3: CASSLWPDTQYF
DNA: TGTGCCAGCAGTTTATGGCCAGATACGCAGTATTTT

size: many
J: TRBJ2-1
D: TRBD1
V: TRBV15
CDR3: CATSRTTRQGASGNEQFF
DNA: TGTGCCACCAGCAGAACAACACGCCAGGGGGCGAGTGGGAATGAGCAGTTCTTC

size: few
J: TRBJ2-1
D: .
V: TRBV7-3
CDR3: CASSPTATSSYNEQFF
DNA: TGTGCCAGCAGCCCCACTGCCACCAGCTCCTACAATGAGCAGTTCTTC

size: .
J: TRBJ2-5
D: .
V: TRBV5-1
CDR3: CASSSDVGGAETQYF
DNA: TGCGCCAGCAGCTCTGATGTCGGGGGAGCGGAGACCCAGTACTTC

size: few
J: TRBJ2-5
D: TRBD2
V: TRBV12-3/TRBV12-4
CDR3: CASSWASGETQYF
DNA: TGTGCCAGCAGTTGGGCTAGCGGGGAGACCCAGTACTTC

size: few
J: TRBJ2-7
D: .
V: TRBV28
CDR3: CASRQGPYGYF
DNA: TGTGCCAGCAGACAGGGACCTTACGGGTACTTC

size: few
J: TRBJ2-5
D: .
V: TRBV4-3
CDR3: CASSQATGGGGETQYF
DNA: TGCGCCAGCAGCCAGGCCACAGGTGGGGGAGGAGAGACCCAGTACTTC

size: few
J: TRBJ1-1
D: TRBD1
V: TRBV4-3
CDR3: CASSQDKGARTGEAFF
DNA: TGCGCCAGCAGCCAAGATAAGGGGGCCCGGACAGGAGAAGCTTTCTTT

size: many
J: TRBJ2-3
D: TRBD2
V: TRBV29-1
CDR3: CSVGTSGKADTQYF
DNA: TGCAGCGTCGGGACTAGCGGGAAGGCAGATACGCAGTATTTT

size: many
J: TRBJ2-3
D: TRBD2
V: TRBV6-2/TRBV6-3
CDR3: CASSPLGLSKATQYF
DNA: TGTGCCAGCAGTCCCTTGGGACTATCGAAGGCTACGCAGTATTTT

size: few
J: TRBJ1-6
D: .
V: TRBV12-3/TRBV12-4
CDR3: CASSLKFARTYNSPLHF
DNA: TGTGCCAGCAGTTTAAAATTCGCCCGGACTTATAATTCACCCCTCCACTTT

size: few
J: TRBJ2-7
D: TRBD1
V: TRBV20-1
CDR3: CSATGQGPYEQYF
DNA: TGCAGTGCAACGGGACAGGGTCCCTACGAGCAGTACTTC

size: .
J: TRBJ2-1
D: .
V: TRBV7-3
CDR3: CASSYKQYNEQFF
DNA: TGTGCCAGCAGCTATAAACAATACAATGAGCAGTTCTTC

size: few
J: TRBJ2-3
D: .
V: TRBV21-1
CDR3: CASSNTSGRTVWGTDTQYF
DNA: TGTGCCAGCAGCAACACTAGCGGGAGGACTGTGTGGGGCACAGATACGCAGTATTTT

size: few
J: TRBJ2-1
D: TRBD1
V: TRBV7-2
CDR3: CASSTWTGRFNEQFF
DNA: TGTGCCAGCAGCACATGGACAGGGAGGTTCAATGAGCAGTTCTTC

size: few
J: TRBJ2-1
D: TRBD2
V: TRBV24-1
CDR3: CATSDRRTSLYNEQFF
DNA: TGTGCCACCAGTGATAGGAGGACTAGCCTTTACAATGAGCAGTTCTTC

size: few
J: TRBJ2-1
D: .
V: TRBV20-1
CDR3: CSAIRGSSYNEQFF
DNA: TGCAGTGCTATTAGAGGGAGCTCCTACAATGAGCAGTTCTTC

size: few
J: TRBJ1-2
D: TRBD1
V: TRBV28
CDR3: CASRLQGNYGYTF
DNA: TGTGCCAGCAGGCTACAGGGGAACTATGGCTACACCTTC

size: .
J: TRBJ2-7
D: .
V: TRBV20-1
CDR3: CSATPLGTSRSEQYF
DNA: TGCAGTGCAACGCCTCTAGGGACCTCAAGGAGCGAGCAGTACTTC

size: .
J: TRBJ2-7
D: TRBD2
V: TRBV27
CDR3: CASTRISSGVSSYEQYF
DNA: TGTGCCAGCACCCGCATATCTAGCGGGGTAAGCTCCTACGAGCAGTACTTC

size: few
J: TRBJ2-7
D: .
V: TRBV10-3
CDR3: CAISAISSEQYF
DNA: TGTGCCATCAGTGCTATCTCCTCCGAGCAGTACTTC

size: few
J: TRBJ1-5
D: TRBD1
V: TRBV12-3/TRBV12-4
CDR3: CASSLLRTGASNQPQHF
DNA: TGTGCCAGCAGTTTACTAAGGACAGGGGCCAGCAATCAGCCCCAGCATTTT

size: few
J: TRBJ2-4
D: .
V: TRBV12-3/TRBV12-4
CDR3: CASSLRQGSTKNIQYF
DNA: TGTGCCAGCAGTTTACGGCAGGGTTCGACCAAAAACATTCAGTACTTC